A single sample gave rise to the 18 T cell receptor beta chains below, sequenced in a study of CD8+ T cells in alopecia areata. Following RNA extraction, reverse transcription yielded cDNA that acted as the sequencing template. Clones were sequenced by immunoSEQ multiplex PCR, and TCRdb holds only the in-frame ones, with some missing. The data hold around 190,000 clones, with just over 55% observed a single time. Sequences were obtained from CD8+ T cells sorted from blood. These receptors came from a human donor in good health.

This rearrangement joins TRBV6-6 to TRBJ1-5, with a weak D call TRBD1 (5 bases). There are 14 residues in the CDR3. V shed 2 bases and J shed 3 bases, with 8 bases lying between them. Germline CDR1 and CDR2: MNHNY and SVGAGI (reference sequence). The CDR3 here is CASSYMGDNQPQHF. CDR3 nucleotide sequence: TGTGCCAGCAGTTACATGGGGGACAATCAGCCCCAGCATTTT.

The chain has TRBV7-6 and TRBJ2-7, with a weak D call TRBD1 (6 bases). Germline V CDR1 and CDR2: SGHVS, FNYEAQ. Trimming stripped 1 base from V and 3 bases from J, with 13 bases between. This CDR3 spans 15 amino acids. The CDR3 DNA follows: TGTGCCAGCAGCTTAGGGGCCGGACAGATCTACGAGCAGTACTTC. Its translation is CASSLGAGQIYEQYF.

The rearrangement joins TRBV27 to TRBJ1-5; D call uncertain. This CDR3 is built from 13 residues. The V end lost 5 bases, the J end lost 4 bases, and 9 bases lay between the germline ends. Germline V gene lookup returns CDR1 MNHEY and CDR2 SMNVEV (reference sequence). CDR3 region: CASSRTGNQPQHF. CDR3 DNA: TGTGCCAGCAGTAGGACCGGGAATCAGCCCCAGCATTTT.

The J gene is TRBJ2-6, the V gene TRBV6-6; D remains unclear. V shed 5 bases and J shed 1 base, with 3 bases lying between them. The germline V gene encodes CDR1 MNHNY and CDR2 SVGAGI (reference sequence). The CDR3 spans 13 residues. In DNA form, the CDR3 reads TGTGCCAGCAGTCGGTCTGGGGCCAACGTCCTGACTTTC. Its protein is CASSRSGANVLTF.

This clone was seen a few times. Other DNA sequences from this sample encode an identical CDR3 as well. V usage is TRBV13 and J usage is TRBJ2-5; 8 positions match TRBD2. The CDR3 spans 13 residues. Germline loops: CDR1 PRHDT, CDR2 FYEKMQ (reference sequence). V lost 3 bases, J lost 5 bases, and 2 bases stayed unmatched. CDR3 protein: CASSLGLGETQYF. As DNA, the CDR3 is TGTGCCAGCAGCTTGGGACTAGGCGAGACCCAGTACTTC.

The rearrangement joins TRBV29-1 to TRBJ1-3; D is unclear. V lost 5 bases and J 0 bases, leaving 11 bases between the germline ends. This CDR3 has 14 amino acids. CDR1 and CDR2 (germline): SQVTM, ANQGSEA. The CDR3 nucleotides read TGCAGCGTTCAGGACGCCGACTCTGGAAACACCATATATTTT. Translated, it gives CSVQDADSGNTIYF.

The chain has TRBV7-9 and TRBJ2-3; D is undetermined. The CDR3 is made up of 15 amino acids. CDR1 SEHNR and CDR2 FQNEAQ come from the germline V gene (reference sequence). V was pared by 1 base and J by 2 bases, with 10 bases between. The CDR3 here is CASSLEDTFTDTQYF. CDR3 sequence (DNA): TGTGCCAGCAGCTTAGAAGACACGTTCACAGATACGCAGTATTTT. The full variable domain, with the rest looked up from reference TRBV7-9 and TRBJ2-3, is DTGVSQNPRHKITKRGQNVTFRCDPISEHNRLYWYRQTLGQGPEFLTYFQNEAQLEKSRLLSDRFSAERPKGSFSTLEIQRTEQGDSAMYLCASSLEDTFTDTQYFGPGTRLTVL.

This clone was recorded only once. The rearrangement uses TRBV7-8 and TRBJ2-1; 11 bases are shared with TRBD2. J lost 2 bases, V lost 0 bases, and 12 bases had no gene match. The germline CDR1 and CDR2 sequences are SGHVS and FQNEAQ. This CDR3 comprises 20 residues. The CDR3 DNA sequence: TGTGCCAGCAGCTTAGCCGTAGGTAGCGGGGGGGCTCTAGCCTACAATGAGCAGTTCTTC. Amino acid sequence: CASSLAVGSGGALAYNEQFF.

The chain uses TRBV5-6 and TRBJ1-1; possible D gene TRBD1, 6 bases. There are 13 residues in the CDR3. Germline V gene data show CDR1 as SGHDT and CDR2 as YYEEEE. V lost 4 bases to trimming and J lost 1 base, with 8 bases between them. The CDR3 region has the DNA TGTGCCAGCAGCACGGGACAGAACACTGAAGCTTTCTTT. Encoded protein: CASSTGQNTEAFF.

The J gene is TRBJ2-1, the V gene TRBV5-1; 7 positions agree with TRBD2. CDR1 is SGHRS, CDR2 YFSETQ, per germline. The ends lost 1 base at V and 0 bases at J; junction bases unmatched: 1. CDR3 size: 15 residues. In DNA form, the CDR3 reads TGCGCCAGCAGCTTGCGGGGGGTCTCCTACAATGAGCAGTTCTTC. Protein: CASSLRGVSYNEQFF.

The chain joins TRBV15 to TRBJ1-1; tentative D call: TRBD1 (6 bases). CDR1 and CDR2 (germline): LNHNV, YYDKDF (reference sequence). The CDR3 totals 11 residues. Trimming pared 3 bases from V and 8 bases from J, leaving 7 bases between. CDR3 nucleotide sequence: TGTGCCACCAGCAGGGACAGCGAAGCTTTCTTT. Protein product: CATSRDSEAFF.

The V and J genes are TRBV5-1 and TRBJ2-2, with no clear D. This CDR3 has 16 amino acids. From germline, CDR1 is SGHRS and CDR2 YFSETQ. Trimming took off 4 bases at V and 5 bases at J, with 18 bases between the two ends. CDR3 in DNA: TGCGCCAGCAGCACTGGTGTCACCCCTGGGACCGGGGAGCTGTTTTTT. Encoded protein: CASSTGVTPGTGELFF.

DNA of the CDR3: TGTGCCAGCAGCCTGGGACAGGGGGCTTTAGGTCAGCCCCAGCATTTT. It translates to CASSLGQGALGQPQHF. The chain is built from TRBV5-6 and TRBJ1-5; TRBD1 matches 12 bases. The CDR3 covers 16 residues. The junction had 8 bases not matched to a gene; V was cut back by 4 bases and J by 6 bases. CDR1 and CDR2 from the germline V gene are SGHDT and YYEEEE.

The chain employs TRBV5-1 and TRBJ2-7; 11 bases are shared with TRBD2. The CDR3 totals 16 residues. V lost 0 bases, J lost 6 bases, and 8 bases stayed unmatched. Germline-derived CDR1 and CDR2 are SGHRS and YFSETQ. CDR3 sequence (DNA): TGCGCCAGCAGCTTGGAGGCTAGCGGGGGGATCCGCGAGCAGTACTTC. Its translation: CASSLEASGGIREQYF.

This clone was seen only a few times. The sample contains more than one DNA sequence encoding this CDR3. This chain connects TRBV5-4 to TRBJ2-7; D gene unclear. CDR1 and CDR2 from the germline V gene are SGHNT and YYREEE (reference sequence). The CDR3 sequence is 11 residues long. V was clipped by 0 bases and J by 4 bases, with 2 bases between them. CDR3 amino acids: CASSLGYEQYF. In DNA, the CDR3 is TGTGCCAGCAGCTTGGGGTACGAGCAGTACTTC.

The chain employs TRBV4-2 and TRBJ2-7; 10 bases match TRBD2. Germline assignment: CDR1 LGHNA and CDR2 YNFKEQ. V dropped 7 bases and J dropped 4; count of bases not matched to a gene: 16. The CDR3 is made up of 17 amino acids. CDR3 coding DNA: TGTGCCAGCACCAGGGGAGAAGCGGGGGGGCCGCAGTACGAGCAGTACTTC. Translated: CASTRGEAGGPQYEQYF.

This clone was detected a few times. The chain is built from TRBV30 and TRBJ1-1; D is possibly TRBD1 (6 bases). The germline V and J ends were trimmed by 4 bases and 6 bases, with 18 bases remaining between them. There are 14 residues in the CDR3. Germline-derived CDR1 and CDR2 are GTSNPN and SVGIG (reference sequence). CDR3 amino acids: CAWTVYVRGSEAFF. CDR3 DNA sequence: TGTGCCTGGACCGTGTACGTCAGGGGCTCTGAAGCTTTCTTT.

CDR3 loop: CASSLGGADYGYTF. CDR3 DNA: TGTGCCAGCAGCTTAGGAGGGGCGGACTATGGCTACACCTTC. The chain uses TRBV7-6 and TRBJ1-2; D is possibly TRBD1 (5 bases). V shed 1 base and J shed 3 bases, with 9 bases lying between them. From germline, CDR1 is SGHVS and CDR2 FNYEAQ. This CDR3 comprises 14 residues.